This T cell receptor (beta chain) was captured in a study of blood T cell repertoires in COVID-19. Looking at the study overall: Acute and convalescent COVID-19 samples came from the United States, Italy and Spain. PBMCs, B-cell-depleted T cells, or T cells provided the cDNA or gDNA that made up the material.

This clone was counted a single time. The CDR3 contains 15 residues. CDR1 SGHAT and CDR2 FQNNGV come from the germline V gene. Trimming at V came to 5 bases and at J to 4 bases, leaving 10 bases not matched to a gene. The repertoire was sequenced with immunoSEQ multiplex PCR; TCRdb's copy has only in-frame clones and lacks some. The sample lists about 200,000 clones; 70% to 90% were seen once. This TCR was recovered from a woman aged 40 to 55 with acute COVID-19. Sequencing input: PBMCs or T cells enriched from blood (not recorded which). The chain combines TRBV11-2 with TRBJ1-2, with TRBD1 identical over 7 bases. The CDR3 coding sequence is TGTGCCAGCAGCCCCATTAGACAGGGCCGCTATGGCTACACCTTC. It translates to CASSPIRQGRYGYTF.